Listed below are T cell receptor beta chains from one sample, sequenced in a study of shared clonotypes between healthy human individuals. Profiled with immunoSEQ multiplex PCR; TCRdb holds only in-frame clones, not every one. Seen here are around 2.1 million clones, more than 85% observed once, and the top ten hold roughly 1.8%. Sequencing was carried out using naive CD8+ T cells from PBMCs. Receptors originate from a man aged 18-30 years in good health. Some clones in this sample may be carry-over from other donors' samples. CDR3s include the opening cysteine and the closing phenylalanine or tryptophan. The D gene is left open where the match is weak. The listing skips clone size in some rows; elsewhere it reads once, few, many or a size class.

d_gene	v_gene	abundance	j_gene	len	CDR3aa	CDR3nt
-	TRBV27	-	TRBJ2-5	15	CASSLLLGPPETQYF	TGTGCCAGCAGCCTACTTCTGGGGCCCCCAGAGACCCAGTACTTC
-	TRBV7-9	-	TRBJ1-5	15	CASSSRIGEGQPQHF	TGTGCCAGCAGCTCCCGCATTGGGGAAGGTCAGCCCCAGCATTTT
TRBD1	TRBV4-3	-	TRBJ1-1	17	CASSQDRGTGSNTEAFF	TGCGCCAGCAGCCAAGATAGGGGGACAGGGAGTAACACTGAAGCTTTCTTT
TRBD1	TRBV27	-	TRBJ1-1	16	CASSLSQTGGPPKAFF	TGTGCCAGCAGTTTATCACAGACAGGGGGCCCCCCTAAAGCTTTCTTT
TRBD1	TRBV29-1	-	TRBJ1-1	15	CSVAGTANGDTEAFF	TGCAGCGTGGCCGGGACAGCAAATGGGGATACTGAAGCTTTCTTT
-	TRBV4-1	-	TRBJ2-7	14	CASSADGLSYEQYF	TGCGCCAGCAGCGCGGACGGCCTCTCCTACGAGCAGTACTTC
TRBD2	TRBV4-3	-	TRBJ2-1	16	CASSQTGLAGDNEQFF	TGCGCCAGCAGCCAAACGGGACTAGCGGGAGACAATGAGCAGTTCTTC
-	TRBV29-1	-	TRBJ2-2	13	CSVVRGDTGELFF	TGCAGCGTTGTCCGGGGAGACACCGGGGAGCTGTTTTTT
TRBD2	TRBV7-9	-	TRBJ2-1	15	CASSPRTSSDNEQFF	TGTGCCAGCAGCCCCAGGACTAGTAGCGACAATGAGCAGTTCTTC
-	TRBV7-9	-	TRBJ2-1	11	CASSLGGEQFF	TGTGCCAGCAGCCTAGGTGGGGAGCAGTTCTTC
-	TRBV11-2	-	TRBJ2-6	14	CASSFVPGANVLTF	TGTGCCAGCAGCTTTGTCCCTGGGGCCAACGTCCTGACTTTC
-	TRBV11-2	-	TRBJ2-5	18	CASSSRTLQETLQETQYF	TGTGCCAGCAGCTCAAGGACATTACAGGAAACCCTCCAAGAGACCCAGTACTTC
-	TRBV28	-	TRBJ1-5	15	CASSLDIRENQPQHF	TGTGCCAGCAGCTTGGACATACGGGAGAATCAGCCCCAGCATTTT
-	TRBV5-4	once	TRBJ2-7	14	CASRYEDLSYEQYF	TGTGCCAGCAGATATGAGGACTTGTCCTACGAGCAGTACTTC
TRBD1	TRBV28	once	TRBJ1-2	15	CASRPGQALNYGYTF	TGTGCCAGCAGACCGGGACAGGCATTAAACTATGGCTACACCTTC
-	TRBV5-5	-	TRBJ2-1	12	CASSSLGDEQFF	TGTGCCAGCAGCTCGTTGGGGGATGAGCAGTTCTTC
-	TRBV10-2	once	TRBJ2-1	12	CASSEPYYEQFF	TGCGCCAGCAGTGAGCCCTACTACGAGCAGTTCTTC
-	TRBV7-7	-	TRBJ2-5	13	CASSLAVVETQYF	TGTGCCAGCAGCTTAGCAGTGGTAGAGACCCAGTACTTC
-	TRBV2	-	TRBJ1-2	13	CASSEGRVYGYTF	TGTGCCAGCAGTGAGGGCAGGGTCTATGGCTACACCTTC
-	TRBV5-1	-	TRBJ2-1	12	CASSFGYNEQFF	TGCGCCAGCAGCTTCGGTTACAATGAGCAGTTCTTC
TRBD1	TRBV9	-	TRBJ2-7	15	CASSVGDRGLNEQYF	TGTGCCAGCAGCGTAGGGGACAGGGGGTTAAACGAGCAGTACTTC
TRBD1	TRBV19	-	TRBJ2-7	14	CASSLQGARYEQYF	TGTGCCAGTAGCCTTCAGGGGGCGCGGTACGAGCAGTACTTC
-	TRBV6-5	-	TRBJ2-7	13	CASREDSTYEQYF	TGTGCCAGCAGGGAGGACAGCACCTACGAGCAGTACTTC
TRBD1	TRBV29-1	-	TRBJ1-2	12	CSAGDRGYGYTF	TGCAGCGCCGGAGACAGGGGATATGGCTACACCTTC
-	TRBV28	-	TRBJ2-2	15	CASSSADTNTGELFF	TGTGCCAGCTCGAGTGCGGACACCAACACCGGGGAGCTGTTTTTT
TRBD1	TRBV6-5	-	TRBJ1-1	12	CASRDRGTEAFF	TGTGCCAGCAGGGACAGGGGGACTGAAGCTTTCTTT
TRBD2	TRBV9	-	TRBJ2-1	14	CASSEGLAGNEQFF	TGTGCCAGCAGCGAGGGACTAGCGGGCAATGAGCAGTTCTTC
-	TRBV11-2	-	TRBJ2-7	15	CASSLAVGGTYEQYF	TGTGCCAGCAGCTTAGCGGTGGGGGGCACCTACGAGCAGTACTTC